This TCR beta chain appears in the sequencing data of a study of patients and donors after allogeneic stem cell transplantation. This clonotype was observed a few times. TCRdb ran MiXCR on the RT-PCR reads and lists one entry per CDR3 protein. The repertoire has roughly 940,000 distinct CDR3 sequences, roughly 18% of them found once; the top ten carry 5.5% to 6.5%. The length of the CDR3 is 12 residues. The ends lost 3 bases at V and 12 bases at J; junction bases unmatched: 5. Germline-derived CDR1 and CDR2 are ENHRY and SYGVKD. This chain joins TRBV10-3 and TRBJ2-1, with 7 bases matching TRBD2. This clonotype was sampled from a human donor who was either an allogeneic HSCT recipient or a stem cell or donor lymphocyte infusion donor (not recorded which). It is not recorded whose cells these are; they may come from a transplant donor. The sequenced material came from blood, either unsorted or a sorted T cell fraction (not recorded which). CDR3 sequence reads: CAISDPGGRQFF. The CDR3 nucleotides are TGTGCCATCAGTGATCCGGGAGGTCGGCAGTTCTTC.